This TCR beta chain was found in a study of long-term antiretroviral therapy in people with HIV. The study, taken as a whole, reports: Diversity went up after ART and still fell short of transplant donor controls.

To note about this clone: Its cognate antigen is unknown.

The immunoSEQ assay was v3.0, run at survey level. Using immunoSEQ multiplex PCR, the repertoire was profiled, and TCRdb retains in-frame clones only, with some absent. This table holds 15,000 or so clones, approximately 88% found once. This TCR was recovered from a man aged 35-49 years with HIV. The sample in question was unsorted PBMCs, obtained 6.2 years after starting antiretroviral therapy.

The CDR3 sequence: CASSRMSNQPQHF. The CDR3 DNA sequence: TGTGCCAGCAGCCGTATGAGCAATCAGCCCCAGCATTTT. The chain employs TRBV11-1 and TRBJ1-5; D is unresolved. Germline CDR1 is SGHAT and CDR2 is FQDESV (reference sequence). The CDR3 has 13 residues. Trimming took 5 bases from V and 1 from J, leaving 6 bases between them. Full variable domain (rest looked up from reference TRBV11-1 and TRBJ1-5): EAEVAQSPRYKITEKSQAVAFWCDPISGHATLYWYRQILGQGPELLVQFQDESVVDDSQLPKDRFSAERLKGVDSTLKIQPAELGDSAMYLCASSRMSNQPQHFGDGTRLSIL.